This T cell receptor beta chain appears in the sequencing data of a study of blood T cell repertoires in COVID-19. Study in general: Italy, Spain and the United States were the sources of the convalescent and acute COVID-19 samples.

This clone came up a few times. V lost 7 bases to trimming and J lost 2 bases, with 21 bases between them. The CDR3 runs 16 residues. Germline CDR1 SGHAT, CDR2 FQNNGV. Clones were sequenced by immunoSEQ multiplex PCR, and TCRdb holds only the in-frame ones, with some missing. The sample comprises 270,000 or so clones, about 89% of which are singletons, and around 4.4% rests with the top ten. The V gene is TRBV11-2, the J gene TRBJ2-7, with D maybe TRBD1 (5 bases). The specimen was peripheral blood. The TCR sequence derives from a middle-aged man with acute or convalescent COVID-19. CDR3 amino acids: CASKPRGAWLTYEQYF. The CDR3 DNA is TGTGCCAGCAAACCCCGTGGGGCCTGGTTAACCTACGAGCAGTACTTC.